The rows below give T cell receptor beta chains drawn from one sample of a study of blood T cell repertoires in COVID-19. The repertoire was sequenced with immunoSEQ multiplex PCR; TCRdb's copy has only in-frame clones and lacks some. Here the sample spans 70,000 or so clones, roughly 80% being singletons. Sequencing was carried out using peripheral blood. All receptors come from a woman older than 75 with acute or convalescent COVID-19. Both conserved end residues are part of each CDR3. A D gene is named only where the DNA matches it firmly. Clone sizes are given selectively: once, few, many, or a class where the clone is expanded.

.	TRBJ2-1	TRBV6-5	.	TGTGCCAGCAGTAGGACATACAATGAGCAGTTCTTC	CASSRTYNEQFF
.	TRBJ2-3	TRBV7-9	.	TGTGCCAGCAGCCCACAGGGACTACTCAGCACAGATACGCAGTATTTT	CASSPQGLLSTDTQYF
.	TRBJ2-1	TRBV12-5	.	TGTGCTAGTGGTTTGGGACAGGACAGTTACAATGAGCAGTTCTTC	CASGLGQDSYNEQFF
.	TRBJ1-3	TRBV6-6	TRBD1	TGTGCCAGCAGTTACTCCGGGACAGGGGTTGGAAACACCATATATTTT	CASSYSGTGVGNTIYF
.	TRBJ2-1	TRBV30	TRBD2	TGTGCCGCGAGCGGGGGGGCCCTCAATGAGCAGTTCTTC	CAASGGALNEQFF
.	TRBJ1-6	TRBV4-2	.	TGTGCCAGCAGCCAAGCAACAGGGAAAAATTCACCCCTCCACTTT	CASSQATGKNSPLHF
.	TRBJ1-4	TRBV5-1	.	TGCGCCAGCAGGTCTCTCATGACTGCCGATAATGAAAAACTGTTTTTT	CASRSLMTADNEKLFF
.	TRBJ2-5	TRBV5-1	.	TGCGCCAGCAGCTTGAGGCACAGCAAACAAGAGACCCAGTACTTC	CASSLRHSKQETQYF
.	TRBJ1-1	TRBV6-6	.	TGTGCCAGCAGTTACGACAGAAACACTGAAGCTTTCTTT	CASSYDRNTEAFF
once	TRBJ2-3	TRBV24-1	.	TGTGCCACCAGTGCTTACTCGGGGGGCACAGATACGCAGTATTTT	CATSAYSGGTDTQYF
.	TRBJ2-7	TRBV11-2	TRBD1	TGTGCCAGCAGCTTAGCATGGCAGGGGGTCTCCTACGAGCAGTACTTC	CASSLAWQGVSYEQYF
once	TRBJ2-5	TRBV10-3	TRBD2	TGTGCCATCAGTGAGTCCGGGACTAGTCAGCGAGAGACCCAGTACTTC	CAISESGTSQRETQYF
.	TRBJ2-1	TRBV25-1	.	.	CASSTSNRGFHNEQFF
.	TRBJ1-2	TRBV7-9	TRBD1	TGTGCCAGCAGCTTAGATGTCAGGGGGAACGGCTACACCTTC	CASSLDVRGNGYTF
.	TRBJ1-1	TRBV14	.	TGTGCCAGCAGCCAACTGGCGGTTCGTGGTGAAGCTTTCTTT	CASSQLAVRGEAFF
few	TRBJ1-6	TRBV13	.	TGTGCCAGCAGCTCAAGGGGGAGGGGGTCCTTCTCCTATAATTCACCCCTCCACTTT	CASSSRGRGSFSYNSPLHF
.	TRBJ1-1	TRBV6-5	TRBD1	TGTGCCAGCAGGGGGGACAGGGGGGAACTTATTGAAGCTTTCTTT	CASRGDRGELIEAFF
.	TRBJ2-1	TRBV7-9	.	TGTGCCAGCAGCTCGAGTGCGGCCCGAGGCGATGAGCAGTTCTTC	CASSSSAARGDEQFF
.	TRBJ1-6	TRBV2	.	TGTGCCAGCCGCGAGGGGGGGCGGAATAATTCACCCCTCCACTTT	CASREGGRNNSPLHF
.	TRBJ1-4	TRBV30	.	TGTGCCTGGAGAGGGAGAGGTTTTAATGAAAAACTGTTTTTT	CAWRGRGFNEKLFF
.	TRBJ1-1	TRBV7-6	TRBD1	TGTGCCAGCAGCTTAGTAGGAGGGGGCGTCACTGAAGCTTTCTTT	CASSLVGGGVTEAFF
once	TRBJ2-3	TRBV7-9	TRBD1	TGTGCCAGCACCCGTAGACAGGGTGAAGGTTTTAGTACGCAGTATTTT	CASTRRQGEGFSTQYF
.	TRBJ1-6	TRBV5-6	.	TGTGCCAGCAGCTCCCTTGGTAGGAGGGACGGCTCACCCCTCCACTTT	CASSSLGRRDGSPLHF
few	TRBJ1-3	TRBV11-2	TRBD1	TGTGCCAGCAGGACAGGGACCGCTGGAAACACCATATATTTT	CASRTGTAGNTIYF
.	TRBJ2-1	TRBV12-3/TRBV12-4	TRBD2	TGTGCCAGCAGATCTAGCGGGGCTGAGTTCTTC	CASRSSGAEFF
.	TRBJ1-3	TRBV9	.	TGTGCCAGCAGCCCCTGGGGGGAGATCACGGGAAACACCATATATTTT	CASSPWGEITGNTIYF
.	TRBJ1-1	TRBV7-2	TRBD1	TGTGCCAGCAGCCCCACAGGGGGGACTGAAGCTTTCTTT	CASSPTGGTEAFF
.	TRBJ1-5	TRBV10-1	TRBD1	TGCGCCAGCAGTGAGTCATACCTGGACAGGGGGTTTCGGGGCAATCAGCCCCAGCATTTT	CASSESYLDRGFRGNQPQHF
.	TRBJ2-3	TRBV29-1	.	TGCAGCGTTGATGTAGTTCAGGGCACAGATACGCAGTATTTT	CSVDVVQGTDTQYF
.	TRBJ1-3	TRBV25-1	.	TGTGCCAGCAGTGAACACACAGGCTCTGGAAACACCATATATTTT	CASSEHTGSGNTIYF
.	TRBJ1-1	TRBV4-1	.	TGCGCCAGCAGCCAAGATTCCGCCGGGGACACTGAAGCTTTCTTT	CASSQDSAGDTEAFF
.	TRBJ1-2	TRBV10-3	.	TGTGCCATCAGTCTTGACAGCCAGAACTATGGCTACACCTTC	CAISLDSQNYGYTF
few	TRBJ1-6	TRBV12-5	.	TGTGCTAGTGCCGCCCAGGGCCAAAATTCACCCCTCCACTTT	CASAAQGQNSPLHF
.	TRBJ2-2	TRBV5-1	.	TGCGCCAGCAGCTTGGACGGGCAGGGGAACACCGGGGAGCTGTTTTTT	CASSLDGQGNTGELFF
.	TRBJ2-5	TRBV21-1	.	TGTGCCAGCAGACCGACCTCGCAGGGGATCCAAGAGACCCAGTACTTC	CASRPTSQGIQETQYF
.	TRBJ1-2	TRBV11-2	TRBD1	TGTGCCAGCAGCCACCACCGGGACAGGGACGGCTACACCTTC	CASSHHRDRDGYTF